This T cell receptor beta chain is from a study of blood T cell repertoires in COVID-19. Clones were sequenced by immunoSEQ multiplex PCR, and TCRdb holds only the in-frame ones, with some missing. The table includes approximately 150,000 clones, 75% to 90% detected once. The length of the CDR3 is 16 residues. CDR1 is SGHKS, CDR2 YYEKEE, per germline (reference sequence). The V end was cut by 1 base, the J end by 6 bases, with 17 bases between. The chain is built from TRBV5-5 and TRBJ1-5; D unclear. Specimen: peripheral blood. This TCR came from a human donor in a cohort sampled during active COVID-19. The CDR3 spells CASSLREDVEPQPQHF. The CDR3 nucleotides read TGTGCCAGCAGCTTGAGGGAGGACGTGGAACCTCAGCCCCAGCATTTT.